One T cell receptor (beta chain) is described in this entry. This entry comes from a study of shared clonotypes between healthy human individuals. The V gene end was trimmed by 4 bases and the J gene end by 0 bases; junction bases not matched to a gene: 10. The CDR3 contains 17 residues. Germline V gene data show CDR1 as MDHEN and CDR2 as SYDVKM. Repertoires were generated with immunoSEQ multiplex PCR, while TCRdb's copy carries only in-frame clones and drops some. Seen here are approximately 740,000 clones, about 91% observed once, and the top ten hold around 24%. Naive CD8 cells comprised CD45RO-negative, CCR7-positively selected cells, excluding terminally differentiated effector memory CD45RA+ cells.

This receptor was obtained from a man aged 30 to 39 in good health. The source material was naive CD8+ T cells sorted from blood. The chain employs TRBV28 and TRBJ2-7; TRBD2 aligns across 9 bases. CDR3 region: CASSSLGLAQASYEQYF. The CDR3 DNA follows: TGTGCCAGCAGTTCCCTTGGACTAGCGCAAGCCTCCTACGAGCAGTACTTC.